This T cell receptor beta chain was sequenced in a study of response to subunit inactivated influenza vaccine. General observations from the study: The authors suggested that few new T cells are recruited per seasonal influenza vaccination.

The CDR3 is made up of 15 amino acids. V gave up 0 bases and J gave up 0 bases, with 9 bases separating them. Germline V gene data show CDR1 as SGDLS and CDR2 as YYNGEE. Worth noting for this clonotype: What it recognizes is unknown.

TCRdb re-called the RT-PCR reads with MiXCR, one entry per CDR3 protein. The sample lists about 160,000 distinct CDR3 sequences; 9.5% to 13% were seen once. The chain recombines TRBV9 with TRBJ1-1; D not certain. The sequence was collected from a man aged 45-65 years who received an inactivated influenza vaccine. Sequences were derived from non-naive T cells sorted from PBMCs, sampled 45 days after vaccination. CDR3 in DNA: TGTGCCAGCAGCGTAGTTCGGGATATGAACACTGAAGCTTTCTTT. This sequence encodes CASSVVRDMNTEAFF.